This section outlines one T cell receptor (beta chain) sequence together with its context. What it recognizes is unknown. MiXCR, run by TCRdb on the reads, gives a single entry per CDR3 protein. Among some 500,000 distinct CDR3 sequences listed, about 39% were seen once. This sample was included in a study of T cell repertoires in cytomegalovirus infection. Overall study: CMV epitopes used comprised recently identified HLA-C-restricted ones and well-studied HLA-B-restricted ones. Public TCR beta signature analysis indicated the presence of both CMV infection and matching HLA type.

Trimming removed 3 bases at V and 5 bases at J, with 16 bases between. This CDR3 contains 15 residues. Germline-derived CDR1 and CDR2 are SGHAT and FQNNGV. The study's findings and limits: Predominance within the ex vivo response was attributable to HLA-C-restricted CMV-specific TCR beta clonotypes. Cumulative frequency of public TCR beta families picked out carriers of CMV plus the relevant HLA.

The V gene is TRBV11-2, the J gene TRBJ1-1; D may be TRBD1 (6 bases). This sequence was found in a human donor in good health (CMV status not recorded). Some clones in this sample may be carry-over from other donors' samples. Specimen: cultured PBMCs, collected from culture after CMV antigen stimulation. The CDR3 loop reads CASSLQGQFVTEAFF. The CDR3 DNA follows: TGTGCCAGCAGCTTGCAGGGGCAATTCGTTACTGAAGCTTTCTTT.